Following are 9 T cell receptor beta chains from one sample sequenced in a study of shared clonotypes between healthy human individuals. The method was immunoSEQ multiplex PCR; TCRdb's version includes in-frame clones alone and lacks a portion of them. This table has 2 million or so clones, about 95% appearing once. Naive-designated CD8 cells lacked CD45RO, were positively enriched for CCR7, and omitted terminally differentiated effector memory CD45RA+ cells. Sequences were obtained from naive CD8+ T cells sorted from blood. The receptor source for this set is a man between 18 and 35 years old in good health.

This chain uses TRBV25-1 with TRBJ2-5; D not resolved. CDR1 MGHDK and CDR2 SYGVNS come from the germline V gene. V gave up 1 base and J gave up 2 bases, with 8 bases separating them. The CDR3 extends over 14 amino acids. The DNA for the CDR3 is TGTGCCAGCAGTGAATTGGGCGATCAAGAGACCCAGTACTTC. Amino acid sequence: CASSELGDQETQYF.

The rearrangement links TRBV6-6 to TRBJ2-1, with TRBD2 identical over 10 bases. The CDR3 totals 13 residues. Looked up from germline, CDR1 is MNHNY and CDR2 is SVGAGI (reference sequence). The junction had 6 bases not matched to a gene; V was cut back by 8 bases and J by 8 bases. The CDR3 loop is CASGAGGAYEQFF. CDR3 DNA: TGTGCCAGCGGAGCGGGAGGGGCCTATGAGCAGTTCTTC.

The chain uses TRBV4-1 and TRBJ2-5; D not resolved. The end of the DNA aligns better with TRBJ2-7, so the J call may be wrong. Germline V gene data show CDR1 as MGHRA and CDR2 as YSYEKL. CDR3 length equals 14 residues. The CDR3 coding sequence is TGCGCCAGCAGTCTGGACCTGGAGACTCGCGAGCAGTACTTC. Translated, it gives CASSLDLETREQYF.

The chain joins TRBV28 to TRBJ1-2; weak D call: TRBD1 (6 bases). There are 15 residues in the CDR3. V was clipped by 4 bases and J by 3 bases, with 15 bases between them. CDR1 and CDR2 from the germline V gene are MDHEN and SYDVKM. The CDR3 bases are TGTGCCAGCAGTTCACCGATAAGGACAGACTATGGCTACACCTTC. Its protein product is CASSSPIRTDYGYTF.

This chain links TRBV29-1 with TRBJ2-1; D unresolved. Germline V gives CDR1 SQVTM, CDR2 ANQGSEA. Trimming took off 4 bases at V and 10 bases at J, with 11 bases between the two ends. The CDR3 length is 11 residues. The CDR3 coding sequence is TGCAGCGTTGGCTCCCCGTTGGAGCAGTTCTTC. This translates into CSVGSPLEQFF.

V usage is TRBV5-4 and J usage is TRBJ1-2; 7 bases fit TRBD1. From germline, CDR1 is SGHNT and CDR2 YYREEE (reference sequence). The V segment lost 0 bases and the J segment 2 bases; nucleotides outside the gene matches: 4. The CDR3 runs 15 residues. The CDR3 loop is CASSLEGQSNYGYTF. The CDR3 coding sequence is TGTGCCAGCAGCTTGGAGGGACAGTCCAACTATGGCTACACCTTC.

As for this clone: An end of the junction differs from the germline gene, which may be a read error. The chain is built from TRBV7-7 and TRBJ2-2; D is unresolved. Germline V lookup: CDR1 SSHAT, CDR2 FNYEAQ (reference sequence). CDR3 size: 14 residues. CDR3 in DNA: TGTGCTAGCAGCTTATTAGACCGTGGCGGGGAGCTGTTTTTT. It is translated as CASSLLDRGGELFF.

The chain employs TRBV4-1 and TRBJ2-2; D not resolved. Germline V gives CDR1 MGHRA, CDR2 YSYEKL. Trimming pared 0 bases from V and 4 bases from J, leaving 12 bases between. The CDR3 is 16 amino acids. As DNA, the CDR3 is TGCGCCAGCAGCCAAGATGAGACCAACCCCACCGGGGAGCTGTTTTTT. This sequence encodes CASSQDETNPTGELFF.

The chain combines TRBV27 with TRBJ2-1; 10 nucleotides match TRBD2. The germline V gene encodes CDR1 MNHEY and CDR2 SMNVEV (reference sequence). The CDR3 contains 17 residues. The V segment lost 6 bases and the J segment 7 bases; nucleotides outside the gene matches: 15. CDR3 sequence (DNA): TGTGCCAGCAGCTCCCTCCCCCCTAGCGGGAGTGGTAATGAGCAGTTCTTC. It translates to CASSSLPPSGSGNEQFF.